The clone carrying this TCR beta chain showed up many times. The data derive from a study of patients with pleural tuberculosis. J gave up 6 bases and V 2 bases, and 5 bases lay outside the gene matches. CDR1 and CDR2 from the germline V gene are LNHDA and SQIVND (reference sequence). The CDR3 is 14 amino acids. TCRdb reprocessed the reads via MiXCR and lists one record per CDR3 protein. The data show around 54,000 distinct CDR3 sequences, 7.3% seen once. This chain connects TRBV19 to TRBJ1-1; 8 bases fit TRBD1. This clonotype originated in a human donor with pleural tuberculosis. The CDR3, as DNA: TGTGCCAGTAGTATAACAGGGGGGCTGGCTGAAGCTTTCTTT. Its protein is CASSITGGLAEAFF.